The clone carrying this TCR beta chain appeared many times. The data are from a study of CD8 T cells in ankylosing spondylitis. TCRdb recomputed calls from the 5' RACE reads with MiXCR, one row per CDR3 protein. Of under 150,000 distinct CDR3 sequences listed, roughly 8.4% were seen once; the top ten hold 6% to 8%. The CDR3 consists of 16 residues. V lost 4 bases, J lost 3 bases, and 7 bases stayed unmatched. The sequence came from a male donor with ankylosing spondylitis. The sequencing sample was made of synovial fluid, either unsorted or a sorted T cell fraction (not recorded which). The chain couples TRBV12-3 or TRBV12-4 to TRBJ2-1, with 9 bases fitting TRBD2. CDR3: CASSSTSGNIYNEQFF. The CDR3 DNA is TGTGCCAGCAGTTCGACTAGCGGAAATATCTACAATGAGCAGTTCTTC.